The 21 T cell receptor beta chains below all came from one sample that was sequenced in a study of breast tumors, draining lymph nodes, adjacent tissues. One entry per CDR3 protein, called by TCRdb with MiXCR from the multiplex PCR reads. Of approximately 40,000 distinct CDR3 sequences listed, just over 35% were seen once; the top ten hold about 11%. Material for sequencing was breast tumor tissue. These receptors originate from a female donor with breast cancer. Some clones in this sample may be carry-over from other donors' samples.

This clonotype appeared many times. The chain couples TRBV7-9 to TRBJ1-2, with 11 positions matching TRBD1. The CDR3 consists of 14 residues. Germline loops: CDR1 SEHNR, CDR2 FQNEAQ (reference sequence). After removal of 5 bases from V and 6 bases from J, the junction contained 5 bases not matched to a gene. The CDR3 loop reads CASSAPGQGDGYTF. DNA for the CDR3: TGTGCCAGCAGCGCACCGGGACAGGGGGATGGCTACACCTTC.

The sample holds many counts of this clonotype. The chain couples TRBV7-9 to TRBJ2-1; D not certain. Germline loops: CDR1 SEHNR, CDR2 FQNEAQ (reference sequence). CDR3 size: 14 residues. V lost 2 bases and J 4 bases, leaving 9 bases between the germline ends. CDR3 protein: CASSLIQRYNEQFF. The CDR3 DNA reads as TGTGCCAGCAGCTTAATCCAGAGATACAATGAGCAGTTCTTC.

A single count supports this clonotype. The chain links TRBV6-5 to TRBJ2-1; D uncertain. V was cut by 6 bases and J by 0 bases, with 15 bases left in between. The germline CDR1 and CDR2 sequences are MNHEY and SVGAGI. The CDR3 sequence is 16 residues long. The CDR3 region is CASRQISLSSYNEQFF. The CDR3 nucleotides read TGTGCCAGCAGGCAAATTTCACTGAGCTCCTACAATGAGCAGTTCTTC.

This clonotype has a count of ten or more. The chain combines TRBV7-3 with TRBJ2-2, with a tentative D call TRBD2 (6 bases). The V and J ends lost 5 bases and 7 bases respectively, with 11 bases between them. CDR1 and CDR2 from the germline V gene are SGHTA and FQGTGA. The CDR3 contains 13 residues. The CDR3 nucleotides read TGTGCCAGCAGCCCTAATAGCGGCGGGGAGCTGTTTTTT. It codes for CASSPNSGGELFF.

This clonotype was observed once. This may arise from a read error, as a much more abundant clone is one base away. The chain is built from TRBV6-2 or TRBV6-3 and TRBJ1-5; no clear D. The CDR3 length is 14 residues. Germline assignment: CDR1 MNHEY and CDR2 SVGEGT. V gave up 4 bases and J gave up 4 bases, with 11 bases separating them. CDR3 nucleotides: TGTGCCAGCAGTTCGGCAGGACTTAATCAGCCCCAGCATTTT. Translating it yields CASSSAGLNQPQHF.

This clonotype was detected a few times. CDR3 in DNA: TGTGCCAGCAGCTTAGAGCAGGGGGCAAACTATGGCTACACCTTC. Its translation: CASSLEQGANYGYTF. The chain employs TRBV7-9 and TRBJ1-2; 8 bases are shared with TRBD1. Germline V gene lookup returns CDR1 SEHNR and CDR2 FQNEAQ (reference sequence). After removal of 1 base from V and 2 bases from J, the junction contained 3 bases not matched to a gene. The CDR3 extends over 15 amino acids. The full variable domain, its missing parts supplied by reference TRBV7-9 and TRBJ1-2, is DTGVSQNPRHKITKRGQNVTFRCDPISEHNRLYWYRQTLGQGPEFLTYFQNEAQLEKSRLLSDRFSAERPKGSFSTLEIQRTEQGDSAMYLCASSLEQGANYGYTFGSGTRLTVV.

In its sample, this clonotype was seen many times. The rearrangement uses TRBV7-6 and TRBJ1-5; D is perhaps TRBD1 (5 bases). The germline V gene has CDR1 SGHVS and CDR2 FNYEAQ. The CDR3 is 14 residues long. V lost 6 bases, J lost 4 bases, and 13 bases lay in between. CDR3 nucleotide sequence: TGTGCCAGCAGTAAGACCGGGGGAAATCAGCCCCAGCATTTT. It is translated as CASSKTGGNQPQHF.

This clonotype was observed at least ten times. The chain employs TRBV12-5 and TRBJ2-1; 11 bases fit TRBD2. The CDR3 loop spans 17 amino acids. V lost 0 bases, J lost 7 bases, and 8 bases stayed unmatched. Germline assignment: CDR1 LGHNT and CDR2 FRNRAP. The CDR3 DNA reads TGTGCTAGTGGTTTGGTAGAGATCCTAGCGGGAGGAAATGAGCAGTTCTTC. Encoded protein: CASGLVEILAGGNEQFF.

The rearrangement links TRBV7-9 to TRBJ2-5, with a tentative D call TRBD2 (7 bases). CDR3 size: 13 residues. Trimming stripped 5 bases from V and 4 bases from J, with 11 bases between. CDR1 is SEHNR, CDR2 FQNEAQ, per germline (reference sequence). The CDR3 coding sequence is TGTGCCAGCAGCCGGAGGGGGGGAGAGACCCAGTACTTC. Its protein is CASSRRGGETQYF.

Of note for this clonotype: Germline and junction disagree at one end, which may indicate a read error. The chain uses TRBV12-3 or TRBV12-4 and TRBJ2-3, with D unclear. This CDR3 comprises 18 residues. DNA of the CDR3: TGTGCCAGCAGTCCAAACTACAGAGTCCAGATCCCATCAGGTACGCAGTATTTC. Translated: CASSPNYRVQIPSGTQYF.

This clonotype was found many times. The chain links TRBV4-2 to TRBJ1-2; D perhaps matches TRBD1 (5 bases). V dropped 1 base and J dropped 8 bases, with 11 bases sitting between them. Germline assignment: CDR1 LGHNA and CDR2 YNFKEQ. The length of the CDR3 is 13 residues. CDR3: CASSQGSGDGYTF. CDR3 DNA: TGTGCCAGCAGCCAAGGTTCCGGGGACGGCTACACCTTC.

This clonotype has at least ten counts. This chain joins TRBV5-1 and TRBJ2-1; D might be TRBD1 (5 bases). Trimming removed 0 bases from V and 5 bases from J, with 6 bases in between. This CDR3 comprises 13 residues. Germline CDR1 reads SGHRS; CDR2 reads YFSETQ. DNA for the CDR3: TGCGCCAGCAGCTTGGTAGGGGACAATGAGCAGTTCTTC. It encodes CASSLVGDNEQFF.

On this clonotype: One base away lies a much larger clone, so this may be a sequencing read error. The genes are TRBV2 and TRBJ1-2; tentative D call: TRBD1 (5 bases). The V end lost 0 bases, the J end lost 7 bases, and 15 bases lay between the germline ends. CDR3 length: 15 amino acids. Germline loops: CDR1 SNHLY, CDR2 FYNNEI. For the CDR3, the DNA is TGTGCCAGCAGTGAAGCTGCAGGGAGCATAGGTGGCTACACCTTC. It encodes CASSEAAGSIGGYTF.

This clonotype was detected ten times or more. The chain uses TRBV6-1 and TRBJ2-2; 7 nucleotides agree with TRBD1. This CDR3 region has 14 residues. Trimming took 4 bases from V and 3 from J; bases not matched to a gene: 2. From germline, CDR1 is MNHNS and CDR2 SASEGT. The CDR3 bases are TGTGCCAGCAGTGGGACAGGAGACACCGGGGAGCTGTTTTTT. It yields the protein CASSGTGDTGELFF.

CDR3 sequence: CSALSGTRGGELFF. CDR3 nucleotides: TGCAGTGCTTTGAGCGGGACTCGGGGCGGGGAGCTGTTTTTT. This chain joins TRBV20-1 and TRBJ2-2; 7 bases are a match to TRBD2. V trimming: 5 bases; J trimming: 7 bases; junction bases outside the gene matches: 10. The CDR3 is made up of 14 amino acids. The germline gives CDR1 DFQATT, CDR2 SNEGSKA (reference sequence).

The sample holds many counts of this clonotype. The rearrangement uses TRBV7-8 and TRBJ2-3, with 8 positions matching TRBD2. From germline, CDR1 is SGHVS and CDR2 FQNEAQ. Trimming took 5 bases from V and 10 from J; bases not matched to a gene: 8. The CDR3 runs to 13 residues. CDR3 nucleotide sequence: TGTGCCAGCAGCCGGGTGACTAGCGAGGCGCAGTATTTT. The encoded protein is CASSRVTSEAQYF. The full variable domain, with the rest looked up from reference TRBV7-8 and TRBJ2-3, is GAGVSQSPRYKVAKRGQDVALRCDPISGHVSLFWYQQALGQGPEFLTYFQNEAQLDKSGLPSDRFFAERPEGSVSTLKIQRTQQEDSAVYLCASSRVTSEAQYFGPGTRLTVL.

As for this clonotype: A much larger clone lies one base from this, so it may be a read error. The chain has TRBV20-1 and TRBJ2-5; 8 bases are a match to TRBD2. Germline assignment: CDR1 DFQATT and CDR2 SNEGSKA (reference sequence). The CDR3 has 14 amino acids. The CDR3 region is CSALLAGNQGTQYF. For the CDR3, the DNA is TGCAGTGCCTTATTAGCGGGAAACCAAGGGACCCAGTACTTC.

This clonotype was seen at least ten times. The chain uses TRBV9 and TRBJ2-1; 7 bases agree with TRBD2. The CDR3 is 15 amino acids. Trimming removed 4 bases from V and 3 bases from J; junction bases left unmatched: 7. Germline V gives CDR1 SGDLS, CDR2 YYNGEE. The CDR3 loop is CASSISSGFYNEQFF. In DNA form, the CDR3 reads TGTGCCAGCAGCATCTCTAGCGGATTCTACAATGAGCAGTTCTTC.

This clonotype was found many times. Germline and junction disagree at one end, which may indicate a read error. Written as DNA, the CDR3 is TGCAGTGCCCAGGGTGACACCGGGAAGCTGTTTTTT. It yields the protein CSAQGDTGKLFF. The rearrangement uses TRBV20-1 and TRBJ2-2, with D perhaps assigned TRBD1 or TRBD2 (5 bases each). This CDR3 is built from 12 residues. Germline loops: CDR1 DFQATT, CDR2 SNEGSKA (reference sequence).

This clonotype appeared many times. This chain uses TRBV4-1 with TRBJ1-5; unclear D gene. Trimming removed 0 bases from V and 0 bases from J, with 12 bases in between. The CDR3 extends over 17 amino acids. Germline CDR1 and CDR2: MGHRA and YSYEKL. The CDR3 here is CASSQDPPSYSNQPQHF. The CDR3 region has the DNA TGCGCCAGCAGCCAAGATCCACCTTCGTATAGCAATCAGCCCCAGCATTTT.

This clonotype has at least ten counts. At one of its ends the junction is not consistent with the germline gene, which may arise from a read error. V and J are TRBV11-3 and TRBJ2-1, with a possible D match to TRBD2 (6 bases). From germline, CDR1 is SGHNT and CDR2 YENEEA. The CDR3 covers 15 residues. The CDR3 region has the DNA TGTGCCAGCAGCCTCCGACTAGAGGTGGGCAATCAGCAGTTCTTC. Translated, it gives CASSLRLEVGNQQFF.